This record concerns one T cell receptor beta chain sequence. This CDR3 comprises 14 residues. V lost 2 bases, J lost 6 bases, and 15 bases lay in between. In germline, CDR1 is SGHDT, CDR2 YYEEEE. The data belong to a study of blood T cell repertoires in COVID-19. For the study at large: Whether acute or convalescent, the COVID-19 samples came from the United States, Italy and Spain. From T cells, B-cell-depleted T cells, or PBMCs came the material, which was cDNA or gDNA.

Methods used by the authors: Quantification of nucleated cells was approximated via reference gene primer amplification. Only in-frame clones appear in the TCRdb table, and some are missing; sequencing was by immunoSEQ multiplex PCR. V and J calls and clone size come straight from that table; D and trimming were deduced from the DNA. The sample includes tens of thousands of clones, 82% seen only once; the top ten take about 19%. This chain uses TRBV5-6 with TRBJ2-7, with D possibly matching TRBD1 (5 bases). Sequenced input: peripheral blood. The sequence was obtained from a human donor in a cohort sampled during active COVID-19. In nucleotides, the CDR3 is TGTGCCAGCAGCTTAGACCAGGGTAAAGGCGAGCAGTACTTC. Translating it yields CASSLDQGKGEQYF.